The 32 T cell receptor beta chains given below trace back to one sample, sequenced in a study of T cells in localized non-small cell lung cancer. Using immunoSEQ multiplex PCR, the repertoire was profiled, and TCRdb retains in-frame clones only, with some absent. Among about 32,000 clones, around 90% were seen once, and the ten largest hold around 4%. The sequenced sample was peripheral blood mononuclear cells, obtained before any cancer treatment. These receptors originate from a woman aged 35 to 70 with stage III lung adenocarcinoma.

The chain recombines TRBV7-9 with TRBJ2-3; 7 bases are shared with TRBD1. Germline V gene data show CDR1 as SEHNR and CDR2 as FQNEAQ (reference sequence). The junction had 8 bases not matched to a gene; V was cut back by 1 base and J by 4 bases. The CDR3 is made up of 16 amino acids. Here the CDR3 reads CASSLVSWQGADTQYF. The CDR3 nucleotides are TGTGCCAGCAGCTTAGTGTCTTGGCAGGGGGCAGATACGCAGTATTTT. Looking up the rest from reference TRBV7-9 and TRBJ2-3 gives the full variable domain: DTGVSQNPRHKITKRGQNVTFRCDPISEHNRLYWYRQTLGQGPEFLTYFQNEAQLEKSRLLSDRFSAERPKGSFSTLEIQRTEQGDSAMYLCASSLVSWQGADTQYFGPGTRLTVL.

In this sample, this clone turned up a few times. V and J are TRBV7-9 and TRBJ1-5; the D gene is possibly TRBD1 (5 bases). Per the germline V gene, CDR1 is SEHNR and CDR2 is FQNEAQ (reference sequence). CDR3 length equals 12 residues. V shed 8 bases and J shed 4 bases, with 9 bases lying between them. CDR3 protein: CASATGNQPQHF. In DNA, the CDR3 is TGTGCCAGCGCAACAGGAAATCAGCCCCAGCATTTT.

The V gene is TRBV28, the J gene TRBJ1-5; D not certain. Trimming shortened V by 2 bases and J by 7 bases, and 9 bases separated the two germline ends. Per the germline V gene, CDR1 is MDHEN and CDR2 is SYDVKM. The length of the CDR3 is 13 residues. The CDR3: CASSLEGSQPQHF. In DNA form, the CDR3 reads TGTGCCAGCAGTTTAGAGGGTTCACAGCCCCAGCATTTT.

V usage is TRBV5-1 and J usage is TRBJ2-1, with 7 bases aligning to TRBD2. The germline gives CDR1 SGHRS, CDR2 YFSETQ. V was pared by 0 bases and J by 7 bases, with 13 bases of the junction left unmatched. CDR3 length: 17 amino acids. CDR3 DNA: TGCGCCAGCAGCTTGGGAATAGGGCAGGCGGGGGTGAATGAGCAGTTCTTC. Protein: CASSLGIGQAGVNEQFF.

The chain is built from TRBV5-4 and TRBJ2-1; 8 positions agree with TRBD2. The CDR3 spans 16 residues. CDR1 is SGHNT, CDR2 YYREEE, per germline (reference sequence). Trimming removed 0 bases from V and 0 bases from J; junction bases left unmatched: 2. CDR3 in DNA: TGTGCCAGCAGCTTGGGGCTAGCGGGCTCCTACAATGAGCAGTTCTTC. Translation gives CASSLGLAGSYNEQFF.

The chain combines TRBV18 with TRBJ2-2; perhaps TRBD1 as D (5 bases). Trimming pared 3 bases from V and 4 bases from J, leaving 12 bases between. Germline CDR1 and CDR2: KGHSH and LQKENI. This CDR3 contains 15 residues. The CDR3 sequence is CASSPGIRVTGELFF. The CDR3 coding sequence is TGTGCCAGCTCACCCGGAATCAGGGTCACCGGGGAGCTGTTTTTT.

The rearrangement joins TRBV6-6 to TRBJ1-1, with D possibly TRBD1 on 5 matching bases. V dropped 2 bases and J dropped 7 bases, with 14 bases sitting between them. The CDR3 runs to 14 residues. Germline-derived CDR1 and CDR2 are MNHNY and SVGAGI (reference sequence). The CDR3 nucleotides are TGTGCCAGCAGTTACCCACCGGACATCATTGAAGCTTTCTTT. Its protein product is CASSYPPDIIEAFF.

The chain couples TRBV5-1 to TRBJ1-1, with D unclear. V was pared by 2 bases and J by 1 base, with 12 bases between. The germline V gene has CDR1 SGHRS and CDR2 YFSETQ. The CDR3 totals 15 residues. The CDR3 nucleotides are TGCGCCAGCAGCTTCCCGACCTCCCCGAACACTGAAGCTTTCTTT. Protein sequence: CASSFPTSPNTEAFF.

CDR3 sequence: CAWSGVGGEKLFF. CDR3 nucleotides: TGTGCCTGGAGTGGGGTGGGCGGAGAAAAACTGTTTTTT. This sequence joins TRBV30 and TRBJ1-4; no firm D call. From germline, CDR1 is GTSNPN and CDR2 SVGIG (reference sequence). V was pared by 1 base and J by 8 bases, with 11 bases between. The CDR3 has 13 amino acids.

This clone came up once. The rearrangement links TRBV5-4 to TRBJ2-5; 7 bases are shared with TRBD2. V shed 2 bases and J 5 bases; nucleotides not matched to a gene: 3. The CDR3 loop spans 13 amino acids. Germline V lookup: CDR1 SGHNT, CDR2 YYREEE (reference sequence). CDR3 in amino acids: CASSFGGSETQYF. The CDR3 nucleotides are TGTGCCAGCAGCTTTGGCGGGAGTGAGACCCAGTACTTC.

The chain's CDR3 is CASSYTGTSGSGEQFF. CDR3 DNA: TGTGCCAGCAGCTATACCGGGACTAGCGGGAGCGGCGAGCAGTTCTTC. The chain carries TRBV7-3 and TRBJ2-1; 14 bases match TRBD2. This CDR3 has 16 amino acids. Germline V lookup: CDR1 SGHTA, CDR2 FQGTGA. V lost 4 bases and J lost 10; bases outside the gene matches: 9.

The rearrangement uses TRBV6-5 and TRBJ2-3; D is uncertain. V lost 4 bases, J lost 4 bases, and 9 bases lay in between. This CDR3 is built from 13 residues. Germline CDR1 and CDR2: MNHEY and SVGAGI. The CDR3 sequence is CASSSSTPDTQYF. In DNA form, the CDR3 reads TGTGCCAGCAGTTCCTCGACCCCAGATACGCAGTATTTT.

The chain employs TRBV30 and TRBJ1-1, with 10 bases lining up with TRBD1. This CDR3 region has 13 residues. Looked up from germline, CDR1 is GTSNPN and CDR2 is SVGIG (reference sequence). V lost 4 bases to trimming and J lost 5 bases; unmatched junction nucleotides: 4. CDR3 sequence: CAWNLDRGTEAFF. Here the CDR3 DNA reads TGTGCCTGGAATTTGGACAGGGGGACTGAAGCTTTCTTT. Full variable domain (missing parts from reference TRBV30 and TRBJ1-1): SQTIHQWPATLVQPVGSPLSLECTVEGTSNPNLYWYRQAAGRGLQLLFYSVGIGQISSEVPQNLSASRPQDRQFILSSKKLLLSDSGFYLCAWNLDRGTEAFFGQGTRLTVV.

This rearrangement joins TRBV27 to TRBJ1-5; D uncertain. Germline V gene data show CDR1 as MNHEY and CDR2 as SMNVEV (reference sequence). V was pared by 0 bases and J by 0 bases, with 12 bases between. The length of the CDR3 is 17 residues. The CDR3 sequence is CASSLSWVGYSNQPQHF. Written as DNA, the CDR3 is TGTGCCAGCAGTTTATCGTGGGTGGGATATAGCAATCAGCCCCAGCATTTT.

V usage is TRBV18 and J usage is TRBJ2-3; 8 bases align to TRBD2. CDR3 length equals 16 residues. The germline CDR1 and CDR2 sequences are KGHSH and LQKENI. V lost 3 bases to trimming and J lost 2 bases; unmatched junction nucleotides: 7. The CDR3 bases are TGTGCCAGCTCACCTACAGCGGGGGCCGTCACAGATACGCAGTATTTT. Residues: CASSPTAGAVTDTQYF. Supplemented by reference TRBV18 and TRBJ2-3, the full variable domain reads NAGVMQNPRHLVRRRGQEARLRCSPMKGHSHVYWYRQLPEEGLKFMVYLQKENIIDESGMPKERFSAEFPKEGPSILRIQQVVRGDSAAYFCASSPTAGAVTDTQYFGPGTRLTVL.

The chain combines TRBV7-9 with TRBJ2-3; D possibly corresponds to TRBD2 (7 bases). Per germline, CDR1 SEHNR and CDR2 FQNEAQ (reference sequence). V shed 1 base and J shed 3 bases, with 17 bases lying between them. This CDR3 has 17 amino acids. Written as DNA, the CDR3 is TGTGCCAGCAGCTTAGGTCCGTGGGGAGGGGGAACAGATACGCAGTATTTT. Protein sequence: CASSLGPWGGGTDTQYF.

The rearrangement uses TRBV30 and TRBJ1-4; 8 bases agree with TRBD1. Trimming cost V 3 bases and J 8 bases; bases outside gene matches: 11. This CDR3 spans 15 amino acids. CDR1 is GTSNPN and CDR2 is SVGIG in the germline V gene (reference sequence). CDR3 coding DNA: TGTGCCTGGAGCACGCTCAGGGGGCGAGGAGAAAAACTGTTTTTT. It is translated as CAWSTLRGRGEKLFF.

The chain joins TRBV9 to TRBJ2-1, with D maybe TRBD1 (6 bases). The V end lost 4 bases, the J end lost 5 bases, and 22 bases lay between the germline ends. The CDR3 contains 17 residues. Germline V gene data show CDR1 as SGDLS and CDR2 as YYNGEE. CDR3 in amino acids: CASSPPRGRAGDNEQFF. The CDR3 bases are TGTGCCAGCAGCCCCCCCCGGGGTCGGGCAGGGGACAATGAGCAGTTCTTC.

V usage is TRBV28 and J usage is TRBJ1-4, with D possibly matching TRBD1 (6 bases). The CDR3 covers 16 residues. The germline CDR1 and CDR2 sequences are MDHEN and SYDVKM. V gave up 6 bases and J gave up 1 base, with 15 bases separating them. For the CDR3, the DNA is TGTGCCAGCAGCCTCGGGGGGGCACAAACTAATGAAAAACTGTTTTTT. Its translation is CASSLGGAQTNEKLFF.

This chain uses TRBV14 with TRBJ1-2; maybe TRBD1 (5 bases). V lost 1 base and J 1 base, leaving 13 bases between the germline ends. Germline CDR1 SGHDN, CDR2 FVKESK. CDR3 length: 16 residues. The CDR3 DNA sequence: TGTGCCAGCAGCCAAGGACGGGGCAGCCTTAACTATGGCTACACCTTC. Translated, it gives CASSQGRGSLNYGYTF.

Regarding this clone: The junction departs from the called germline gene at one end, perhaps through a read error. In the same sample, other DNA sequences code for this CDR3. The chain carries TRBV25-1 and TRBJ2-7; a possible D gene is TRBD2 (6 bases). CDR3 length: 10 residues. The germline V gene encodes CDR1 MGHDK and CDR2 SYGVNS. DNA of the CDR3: TGTGCCAGCGGGGACTCCGAGCAATACTTC. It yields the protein CASGDSEQYF.

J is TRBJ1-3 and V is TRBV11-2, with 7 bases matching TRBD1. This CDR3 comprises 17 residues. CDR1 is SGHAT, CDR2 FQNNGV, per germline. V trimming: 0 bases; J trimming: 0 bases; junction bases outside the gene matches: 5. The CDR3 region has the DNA TGTGCCAGCAGCTTAGAGGGGACAGCGAACTCTGGAAACACCATATATTTT. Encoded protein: CASSLEGTANSGNTIYF.

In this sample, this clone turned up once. DNA of the CDR3: TGTGCCAGCAGCGCAATGGACGGGGCCTCCTACGAGCAGTACTTC. It specifies CASSAMDGASYEQYF. This chain connects TRBV7-9 to TRBJ2-5; the D gene could be TRBD1 or TRBD2 (5 bases each). The J call may be in error: the DNA end matches TRBJ2-7 better. The CDR3 runs to 15 residues. Germline V gene sequence: CDR1 SEHNR, CDR2 FQNEAQ (reference sequence).

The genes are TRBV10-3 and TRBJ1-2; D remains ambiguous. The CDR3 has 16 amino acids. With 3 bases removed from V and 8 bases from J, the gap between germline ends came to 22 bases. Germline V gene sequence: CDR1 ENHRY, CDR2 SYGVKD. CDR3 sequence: CAISEGPPGLVIGYTF. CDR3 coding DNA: TGTGCCATCAGTGAAGGCCCCCCCGGGCTGGTAATCGGCTACACCTTC.

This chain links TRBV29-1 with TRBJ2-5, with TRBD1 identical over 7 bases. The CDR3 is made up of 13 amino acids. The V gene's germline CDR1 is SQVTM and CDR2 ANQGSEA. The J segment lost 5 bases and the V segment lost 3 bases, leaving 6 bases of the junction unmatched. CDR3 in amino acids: CSVETGSEETQYF. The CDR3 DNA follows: TGCAGCGTTGAGACAGGGTCAGAGGAGACCCAGTACTTC.

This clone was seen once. CDR3 nucleotides: TGTGCCAGCAGCTTAGCGACTAGCGGGGGTACCTACAATGAGCAGTTCTTC. This codes for CASSLATSGGTYNEQFF. The V gene is TRBV7-2, the J gene TRBJ2-1; 12 positions match TRBD2. V was clipped by 0 bases and J by 2 bases; unmatched bases: 2. CDR3 length equals 17 residues. Germline values: CDR1 SGHTA, CDR2 FQGNSA.

DNA of the CDR3: TGTGCCAGCAGTTCCAACAGGGGGCTCTCTGGGGCCAACGTCCTGACTTTC. Translating it yields CASSSNRGLSGANVLTF. The V gene is TRBV27, the J gene TRBJ2-6; the match to TRBD1 covers 9 bases. Germline V gene sequence: CDR1 MNHEY, CDR2 SMNVEV (reference sequence). The CDR3 extends over 17 amino acids. V lost 4 bases to trimming and J lost 0 bases; unmatched junction nucleotides: 4.

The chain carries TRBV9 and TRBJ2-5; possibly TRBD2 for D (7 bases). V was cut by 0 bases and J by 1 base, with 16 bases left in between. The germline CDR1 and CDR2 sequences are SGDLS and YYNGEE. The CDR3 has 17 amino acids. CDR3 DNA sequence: TGTGCCAGCAGCGTAGCTGGTGGCGGGGGCCTCCAAGAGACCCAGTACTTC. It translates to CASSVAGGGGLQETQYF.

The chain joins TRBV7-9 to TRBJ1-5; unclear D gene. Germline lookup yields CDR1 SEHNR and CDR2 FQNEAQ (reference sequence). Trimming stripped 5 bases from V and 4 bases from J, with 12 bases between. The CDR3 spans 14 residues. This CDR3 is CASSPDLLNQPQHF. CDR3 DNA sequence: TGTGCCAGCAGCCCCGATTTGCTAAATCAGCCCCAGCATTTT. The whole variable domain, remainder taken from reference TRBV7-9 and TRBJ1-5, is DTGVSQNPRHKITKRGQNVTFRCDPISEHNRLYWYRQTLGQGPEFLTYFQNEAQLEKSRLLSDRFSAERPKGSFSTLEIQRTEQGDSAMYLCASSPDLLNQPQHFGDGTRLSIL.

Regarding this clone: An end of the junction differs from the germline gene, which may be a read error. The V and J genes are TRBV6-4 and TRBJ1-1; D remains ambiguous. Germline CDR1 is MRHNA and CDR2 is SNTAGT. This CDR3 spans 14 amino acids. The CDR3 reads CATRNRPTNSEAFF. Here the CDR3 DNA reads TGTGCCACCAGAAACAGACCTACGAACTCTGAAGCTTTCTTT.

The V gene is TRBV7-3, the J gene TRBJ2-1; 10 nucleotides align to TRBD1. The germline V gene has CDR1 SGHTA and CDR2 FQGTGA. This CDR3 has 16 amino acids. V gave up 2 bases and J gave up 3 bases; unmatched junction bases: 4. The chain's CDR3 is CASSLEGQGSYNEQFF. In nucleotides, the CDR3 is TGTGCCAGCAGCTTAGAGGGACAGGGGAGCTACAATGAGCAGTTCTTC. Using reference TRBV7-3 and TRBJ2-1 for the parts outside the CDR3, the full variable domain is GAGVSQTPSNKVTEKGKYVELRCDPISGHTALYWYRQSLGQGPEFLIYFQGTGAADDSGLPNDRFFAVRPEGSVSTLKIQRTERGDSAVYLCASSLEGQGSYNEQFFGPGTRLTVL.

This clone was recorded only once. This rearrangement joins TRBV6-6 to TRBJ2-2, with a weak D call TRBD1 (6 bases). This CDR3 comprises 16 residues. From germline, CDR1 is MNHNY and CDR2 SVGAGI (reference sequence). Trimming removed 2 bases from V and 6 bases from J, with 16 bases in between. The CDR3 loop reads CASSYGAGVKAGELFF. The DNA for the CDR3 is TGTGCCAGCAGTTACGGGGCAGGGGTTAAGGCCGGGGAGCTGTTTTTT.